These 22 T cell receptor beta chains were sequenced from one sample in a study of cytomegalovirus exposure and HLA in healthy donors. PCR amplification relied on 60 Vbeta primers (plus 13 Jbeta primers). Measured with immunoSEQ multiplex PCR; TCRdb has only the in-frame clones, and not every one. The sample table sets out 110,000 to 150,000 clones. Sequencing used PBMCs. The receptors were gathered from a male donor in good health and CMV-seronegative.

J is TRBJ1-1 and V is TRBV6-1; D call uncertain. Deletions cut 6 bases from V and 4 bases from J, with 18 bases between. The CDR3 consists of 15 residues. CDR1 is MNHNS, CDR2 SASEGT, per germline. CDR3 DNA: TGTGCCAGCAGAGAGGGCGAATGGGAGGGCACTGAAGCTTTCTTT. This sequence encodes CASREGEWEGTEAFF.

The chain joins TRBV27 to TRBJ2-2; TRBD2 matches at 14 bases. Germline CDR1 MNHEY, CDR2 SMNVEV (reference sequence). Losses at the gene ends were 3 bases for V and 7 bases for J; bases not matched to a gene: 4. This CDR3 has 16 amino acids. As DNA, the CDR3 is TGTGCCAGCAGTTTGGGACTAGCGGGAGTTGTCGGGGAGCTGTTTTTT. Amino acid sequence: CASSLGLAGVVGELFF.

The chain couples TRBV10-3 to TRBJ1-1; D unresolved. The CDR3 is made up of 16 amino acids. The germline CDR1 and CDR2 sequences are ENHRY and SYGVKD. Trimming took off 0 bases at V and 1 base at J, with 12 bases between the two ends. For the CDR3, the DNA is TGTGCCATCAGTGAGTCTGTGTGGGGAGGGAACACTGAAGCTTTCTTT. This codes for CAISESVWGGNTEAFF.

The chain has TRBV5-6 and TRBJ1-3; D not resolved. This CDR3 has 14 amino acids. Germline-derived CDR1 and CDR2 are SGHDT and YYEEEE. The V gene lost 1 base and the J gene lost 2 bases, with 7 bases spanning the gap. Written as DNA, the CDR3 is TGTGCCAGCAGCTTGCAAACGGCTGGAAACACCATATATTTT. Protein sequence: CASSLQTAGNTIYF.

The V and J genes are TRBV29-1 and TRBJ1-2; 7 nucleotides line up with TRBD1. Germline CDR1 and CDR2: SQVTM and ANQGSEA. This CDR3 comprises 14 residues. V was clipped by 5 bases and J by 4 bases; unmatched bases: 10. CDR3 protein: CSVFRGADGYGYTF. The CDR3 DNA follows: TGCAGCGTTTTCAGGGGGGCGGATGGCTATGGCTACACCTTC.

The V and J genes are TRBV7-8 and TRBJ2-7, with D perhaps TRBD2 (6 bases). Germline CDR1 is SGHVS and CDR2 is FQNEAQ. V was clipped by 6 bases and J by 0 bases, with 18 bases between them. CDR3 length: 16 amino acids. Here the CDR3 DNA reads TGTGCCAGCAGAGTCGGGACTGGCCCTTTCTCCTACGAGCAGTACTTC. This codes for CASRVGTGPFSYEQYF. Together with reference TRBV7-8 and TRBJ2-7, the CDR3 gives the full variable domain: GAGVSQSPRYKVAKRGQDVALRCDPISGHVSLFWYQQALGQGPEFLTYFQNEAQLDKSGLPSDRFFAERPEGSVSTLKIQRTQQEDSAVYLCASRVGTGPFSYEQYFGPGTRLTVT.

This chain links TRBV19 with TRBJ2-7; D remains ambiguous. Germline V CDR1 and CDR2: LNHDA, SQIVND (reference sequence). CDR3 length: 14 residues. V lost 1 base and J lost 0, with 7 bases in between. The CDR3 DNA is TGTGCCAGTAGTATAGCAGTCAGCTCCTACGAGCAGTACTTC. Translated, it gives CASSIAVSSYEQYF.

The rearrangement uses TRBV9 and TRBJ2-5; D is possibly TRBD1 (6 bases). The length of the CDR3 is 14 residues. V dropped 0 bases and J dropped 4 bases, with 10 bases sitting between them. The germline gives CDR1 SGDLS, CDR2 YYNGEE. The CDR3 reads CASSVVPGVETQYF. DNA for the CDR3: TGTGCCAGCAGCGTAGTCCCAGGGGTAGAGACCCAGTACTTC.

This chain links TRBV5-1 with TRBJ2-4, with 8 bases identical to TRBD2. Losses at the gene ends were 4 bases for V and 4 bases for J; bases not matched to a gene: 10. The CDR3 extends over 16 amino acids. Germline CDR1 is SGHRS and CDR2 is YFSETQ. The CDR3, as DNA: TGCGCCAGCAGCCCGACTACTAGCGGTGGTAAAAACATTCAGTACTTC. Translating it yields CASSPTTSGGKNIQYF.

The rearrangement joins TRBV28 to TRBJ2-5; 9 bases match TRBD2. Germline values: CDR1 MDHEN, CDR2 SYDVKM. CDR3 length: 14 amino acids. The V gene end was trimmed by 5 bases and the J gene end by 2 bases; junction bases not matched to a gene: 3. Written as DNA, the CDR3 is TGTGCCAGCAGTGTAAGCGGGGGGCAAGAGACCCAGTACTTC. The encoded protein is CASSVSGGQETQYF. Based on the CDR3 plus reference TRBV28 and TRBJ2-5, the full variable domain is DVKVTQSSRYLVKRTGEKVFLECVQDMDHENMFWYRQDPGLGLRLIYFSYDVKMKEKGDIPEGYSVSREKKERFSLILESASTNQTSMYLCASSVSGGQETQYFGPGTRLLVL.

This chain uses TRBV6-1 with TRBJ1-3; 7 bases align to TRBD1. The germline CDR1 and CDR2 sequences are MNHNS and SASEGT. The CDR3 sequence is 15 residues long. The J segment lost 3 bases and the V segment lost 6 bases, leaving 8 bases of the junction unmatched. The DNA of the CDR3 is TGTGCCAGCAGAGACGCGGGGACAGTTGGAAACACCATATATTTT. Translating gives CASRDAGTVGNTIYF.

The chain carries TRBV6-1 and TRBJ2-7; 7 nucleotides match TRBD2. CDR1 is MNHNS, CDR2 SASEGT, per germline. The CDR3 runs 14 residues. V was pared by 5 bases and J by 6 bases, with 10 bases of the junction left unmatched. The CDR3 loop reads CASSRAGPGAEQYF. CDR3 sequence (DNA): TGTGCCAGCAGTCGAGCGGGGCCGGGAGCCGAGCAGTACTTC.

The rearrangement uses TRBV13 and TRBJ2-7; 8 bases are a match to TRBD1. The V and J ends lost 5 bases and 3 bases, in that order; junction bases with no gene match: 6. CDR1 PRHDT and CDR2 FYEKMQ come from the germline V gene (reference sequence). The CDR3 spans 14 residues. For the CDR3, the DNA is TGTGCCAGCAGCCCAACGGACAGGGTCTACGAGCAGTACTTC. Translating it yields CASSPTDRVYEQYF.

The gene calls are TRBV28 and TRBJ2-7; TRBD1 agrees at 8 bases. Trimming cost V 8 bases and J 6 bases; bases outside gene matches: 9. This CDR3 has 13 residues. Germline CDR1 is MDHEN and CDR2 is SYDVKM. CDR3 DNA sequence: TGTGCCAGCTCGACCGGGGGACAGGTCGAGCAGTACTTC. This codes for CASSTGGQVEQYF.

The CDR3 nucleotides are TGTGCCAGCAGCTTCGCCCAGAGGGAAGATACGCAGTATTTT. This codes for CASSFAQREDTQYF. This chain links TRBV11-3 with TRBJ2-3; D is possibly TRBD2 (5 bases). This CDR3 region has 14 residues. CDR1 is SGHNT, CDR2 YENEEA, per germline. Trimming took 3 bases from V and 5 from J, leaving 12 bases between them.

The V call is TRBV4-3, the J call TRBJ2-7; a possible D gene is TRBD1 (7 bases). The germline V gene has CDR1 LGHNA and CDR2 YSLEER. This CDR3 comprises 13 residues. Trimming pared 3 bases from V and 6 bases from J, leaving 12 bases between. CDR3 nucleotide sequence: TGCGCCAGCAGCCAGGGGCAGGGGGGCGAGCAGTACTTC. This codes for CASSQGQGGEQYF.

As regards this clone: The sample carries other DNA sequences with the same CDR3. The genes are TRBV6-5 and TRBJ1-1; a weak D match, TRBD1 (6 bases). Per the germline V gene, CDR1 is MNHEY and CDR2 is SVGAGI. Trimming removed 0 bases at V and 1 base at J, with 6 bases between. The CDR3 contains 14 residues. Written as DNA, the CDR3 is TGTGCCAGCAGTTACTCGACAGGGAACACTGAAGCTTTCTTT. Translated: CASSYSTGNTEAFF.

The chain carries TRBV2 and TRBJ1-2; possibly TRBD1 for D (5 bases). Germline V gene sequence: CDR1 SNHLY, CDR2 FYNNEI. The V and J ends lost 6 bases and 0 bases respectively, with 17 bases between them. The length of the CDR3 is 16 residues. The CDR3 protein is CASSGGRSLANYGYTF. CDR3 DNA: TGTGCCAGCAGCGGGGGACGGAGCCTAGCTAACTATGGCTACACCTTC.

The chain carries TRBV12-5 and TRBJ1-2; 7 bases line up with TRBD1. Germline trimming cut 1 base from V and 4 bases from J; bases unmatched to any gene: 6. The CDR3 covers 15 residues. Germline V gives CDR1 LGHNT, CDR2 FRNRAP. The CDR3 loop reads CASGLGLQGSYGYTF. The CDR3 DNA is TGTGCTAGTGGTTTGGGCCTACAGGGGAGCTATGGCTACACCTTC.

This chain connects TRBV30 to TRBJ2-1; D uncertain. Germline V CDR1 and CDR2: GTSNPN, SVGIG (reference sequence). The V end lost 1 base, the J end lost 10 bases, and 8 bases lay between the germline ends. This CDR3 comprises 11 residues. In DNA, the CDR3 is TGTGCCTGGAGTGCTGAACTAGAGCAGTTCTTC. Its protein product is CAWSAELEQFF.

The chain links TRBV29-1 to TRBJ1-1; 7 bases map to TRBD1. From germline, CDR1 is SQVTM and CDR2 ANQGSEA. With V trimmed by 6 bases and J by 0 bases, 4 bases remained unmatched. There are 13 residues in the CDR3. The CDR3 region has the DNA TGCAGCGTGAAGACAGGGATGAACACTGAAGCTTTCTTT. Translation gives CSVKTGMNTEAFF.

The chain is built from TRBV5-1 and TRBJ2-1, with 8 bases lining up with TRBD1. Trimming removed 2 bases from V and 6 bases from J; junction bases left unmatched: 7. The CDR3 length is 15 residues. Germline CDR1 is SGHRS and CDR2 is YFSETQ. The CDR3 DNA reads as TGCGCCAGCAGCTTACGGGACAGGCGGCCCAATGAGCAGTTCTTC. This sequence encodes CASSLRDRRPNEQFF.